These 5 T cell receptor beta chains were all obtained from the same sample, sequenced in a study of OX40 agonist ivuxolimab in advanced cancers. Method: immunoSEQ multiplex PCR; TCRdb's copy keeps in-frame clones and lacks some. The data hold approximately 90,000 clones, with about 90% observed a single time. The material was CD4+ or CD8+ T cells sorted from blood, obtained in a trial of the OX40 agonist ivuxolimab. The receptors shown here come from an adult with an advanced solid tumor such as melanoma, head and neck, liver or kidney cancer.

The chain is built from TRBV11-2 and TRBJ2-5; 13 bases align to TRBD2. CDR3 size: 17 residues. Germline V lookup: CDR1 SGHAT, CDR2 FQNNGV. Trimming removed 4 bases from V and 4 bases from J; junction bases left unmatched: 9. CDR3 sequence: CASSSPGLAGIGETQYF. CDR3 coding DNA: TGTGCCAGCAGCTCCCCGGGACTAGCGGGAATCGGAGAGACCCAGTACTTC.

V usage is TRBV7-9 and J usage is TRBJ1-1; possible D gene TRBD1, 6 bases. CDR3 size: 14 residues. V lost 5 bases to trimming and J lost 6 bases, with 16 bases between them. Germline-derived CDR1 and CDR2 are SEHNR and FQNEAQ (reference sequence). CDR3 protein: CASSDFGQTPEAFF. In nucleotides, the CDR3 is TGTGCCAGCAGCGATTTTGGACAGACCCCTGAAGCTTTCTTT.

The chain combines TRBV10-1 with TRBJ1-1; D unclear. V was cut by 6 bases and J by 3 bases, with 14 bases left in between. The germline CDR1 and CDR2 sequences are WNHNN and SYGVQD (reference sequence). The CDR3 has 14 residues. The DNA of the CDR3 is TGCGCCAGCAGGCCAAGCGGCTCCCACACTGAAGCTTTCTTT. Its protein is CASRPSGSHTEAFF.

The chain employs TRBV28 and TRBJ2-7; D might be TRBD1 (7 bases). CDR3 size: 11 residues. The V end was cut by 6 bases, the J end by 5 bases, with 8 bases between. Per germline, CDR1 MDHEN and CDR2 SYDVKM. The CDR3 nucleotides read TGTGCCAGCAGCAGGGGGGACGAGCAGTACTTC. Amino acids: CASSRGDEQYF. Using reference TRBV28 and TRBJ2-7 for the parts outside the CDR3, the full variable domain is DVKVTQSSRYLVKRTGEKVFLECVQDMDHENMFWYRQDPGLGLRLIYFSYDVKMKEKGDIPEGYSVSREKKERFSLILESASTNQTSMYLCASSRGDEQYFGPGTRLTVT.

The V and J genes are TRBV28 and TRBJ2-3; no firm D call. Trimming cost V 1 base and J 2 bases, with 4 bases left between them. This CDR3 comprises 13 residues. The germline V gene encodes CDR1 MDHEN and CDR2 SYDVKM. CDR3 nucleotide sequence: TGTGCCAGCAGTTTATCCCCCACAGATACGCAGTATTTT. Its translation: CASSLSPTDTQYF.